This is a list of T cell receptor beta chains from one sample in a study of OX40 agonist ivuxolimab in advanced cancers. Repertoires were generated with immunoSEQ multiplex PCR, while TCRdb's copy carries only in-frame clones and drops some. The sample lists 30,000 or so clones, around four fifths occurring once. Sample: CD4+ or CD8+ T cells sorted from blood, taken in a trial of the OX40 agonist ivuxolimab. The receptor source for this set is an adult with an advanced solid tumor such as melanoma, head and neck, liver or kidney cancer. Each CDR3 is given with its conserved first and last residue. A D gene is named only where the DNA matches it firmly.

TRBV19	TRBD1	16	CASSNPRDSLNTEAFF
TRBV11-2	TRBD2	19	CASSSPGTSGRRSYNEQFF
TRBV7-2	NA	14	CASSLPTHTDTQYF
TRBV9	TRBD2	16	CASSGVASGPTGELFF
TRBV6-5	NA	13	CASSYQGTYEQYF
TRBV9	TRBD2	16	CASSPGGRMGQETQYF
TRBV27	NA	14	CASSLSGSGNTIYF
TRBV18	NA	14	CASSPGAGVNEQFF
TRBV5-1	TRBD1	14	CASSSAGGYTEAFF
TRBV7-6	TRBD2	14	CASSPRGAAYEQYF
TRBV20-1	NA	11	CSASTVYGYTF
TRBV19	NA	13	CASSIGGTDTQYF
TRBV29-1	TRBD2	14	CSVQTSGRAHEQYF
TRBV7-9	TRBD1	15	CASSSLGQGPETQYF
TRBV5-6	TRBD1	14	CASSWGTGSYEQYF
TRBV9	NA	12	CASSLHPYEQYF
TRBV4-1	NA	14	CASSHARGAYEQYF
TRBV9	TRBD2	16	CASSDRTSGTGNEQFF
TRBV7-9	NA	15	CASSADTTSNQPQHF
TRBV21-1	NA	16	CASSLQIDTIRTEAFF
TRBV6-6	TRBD1	15	CASTGTGGIEQPQHF
TRBV11-2	TRBD2	15	CASSFLLPGGYEQYF
TRBV4-3	NA	14	CASSQDRAGNIQYF
TRBV6-1	NA	14	CASSDAEGSYEQYF
TRBV19	NA	14	CASSIGSAGTEAFF
TRBV7-6	NA	14	CASTLPEETGTQYF
TRBV4-1	TRBD1	13	CASRGQGLQTQYF
TRBV6-1	TRBD2	15	CASSEGRTSGYEQYF
TRBV7-7	NA	12	CASKGGTGELFF
TRBV19	NA	15	CASSIFVRVDYGYTF
TRBV11-2	NA	11	CASSSNYEQYF
TRBV28	NA	15	CASSLLESAYNEQFF
TRBV30	NA	14	CAWSVKLDTDTQYF
TRBV10-3	NA	12	CAIRQPGQPQHF
TRBV4-2	TRBD2	16	CASSQGGTTPGNEQFF
TRBV7-6	NA	17	CASSLAGRGKNREKLFF
TRBV6-4	TRBD2	15	CASSRLAGETGELFF
TRBV10-2	NA	15	CASKDPSGGTPEQYF
TRBV6-4	NA	15	CASSSGQASYNEQFF
TRBV2	TRBD2	14	CASRESGRANEQFF
TRBV6-1	NA	13	CASSEGGAYEQYF
TRBV6-5	TRBD1	14	CASSYGTGGTEAFF
TRBV29-1	NA	17	CSAGGQAVPSRYNEQFF
TRBV4-1	NA	13	CASSQSRPPEQFF
TRBV19	NA	15	CASSMSPDSLTEAFF
TRBV7-6	TRBD1	17	CASSLGTGGRANQPQHF
TRBV6-1	NA	15	CASSEESRHAGGYTF
TRBV9	NA	14	CASSPQGDTGELFF
TRBV29-1	NA	12	CSVSVRTDTQYF
TRBV11-1	NA	15	CASSQTYLSNYGYTF
TRBV19	NA	15	CASSMSRQDVSPLHF
TRBV7-9	NA	15	CASSLPQGPSVEQYF